This T cell receptor (beta chain) was identified in a study of patients and donors after allogeneic stem cell transplantation. TCRdb used MiXCR to reprocess the RT-PCR reads, holding one entry per CDR3 protein. This table has hundreds of thousands of distinct CDR3 sequences, roughly 17% appearing once. CDR3 length: 14 amino acids. The germline V and J ends were trimmed by 6 bases and 8 bases, with 17 bases remaining between them. Per germline, CDR1 MNHEY and CDR2 SVGEGT. The sample comprised blood, either unsorted or a sorted T cell fraction (not recorded which). This sequence was found in a human donor who was either an allogeneic HSCT recipient or a stem cell or donor lymphocyte infusion donor (not recorded which). It is not recorded whose cells these are; they may come from a transplant donor. The chain joins TRBV6-2 or TRBV6-3 to TRBJ2-1; no definite D call. The CDR3 bases are TGTGCCAGCAGCCGTCTGGGTCTCGCGGATGAGCAGTTCTTC. Protein: CASSRLGLADEQFF.